What follows describes a single T cell receptor beta chain. The data derive from a study of type 1 and type 2 diabetes patients. Genomic DNA was the PCR template. A primer set of 30 forward and 13 reverse primers amplified the CDR3. TCRdb re-called the multiplex PCR reads with MiXCR, one entry per CDR3 protein. The sample lists 250,000 or so distinct CDR3 sequences, more than 40% occurring once. Each participant gave ten milliliters of peripheral blood. V lost 4 bases to trimming and J lost 1 base; unmatched junction nucleotides: 9. Germline V lookup: CDR1 MNHEY, CDR2 SMNVEV (reference sequence). This CDR3 region has 16 residues.

This receptor was obtained from a man aged 18 to 30 with type 2 diabetes. Material for sequencing was peripheral blood mononuclear cells (PBMCs). V gene TRBV27 combines with J gene TRBJ1-1, with 7 bases aligning to TRBD1. The CDR3 loop is CASSSFDRAANTEAFF. DNA for the CDR3: TGTGCCAGCAGTTCCTTCGACAGGGCCGCGAACACTGAAGCTTTCTTT.